Shown below are 9 T cell receptor beta chains from a single sample sequenced in a study of identical twins. MiXCR was run by TCRdb on the 5' RACE reads, yielding one entry per CDR3 protein. The data show about 190,000 distinct CDR3 sequences, 15% seen once. The same specimen was also included in a second study, on T cells expressing NK-cell markers.

What was sequenced was CD8+ T cells sorted from blood. These receptors came from a woman younger than 30 in good health.

This clonotype has just a few counts. The chain combines TRBV6-5 with TRBJ2-1; D is undetermined. The CDR3 totals 14 residues. CDR1 MNHEY and CDR2 SVGAGI come from the germline V gene. V lost 0 bases and J 7 bases, leaving 10 bases between the germline ends. CDR3 in DNA: TGTGCCAGCAGTTACTCGAACCTTCCAAATGAGCAGTTCTTC. Residues: CASSYSNLPNEQFF.

The V and J genes are TRBV12-5 and TRBJ2-6, with a weak D call TRBD1 (5 bases). The CDR3 is 16 residues long. V gave up 3 bases and J gave up 4 bases, with 13 bases separating them. The germline CDR1 and CDR2 sequences are LGHNT and FRNRAP. DNA for the CDR3: TGTGCTAGTGGTTTCCCAGGGTCAACCGGGGCCAACGTCCTGACTTTC. Protein: CASGFPGSTGANVLTF.

The V gene is TRBV3-1, the J gene TRBJ1-2, with D unclear. The V gene lost 0 bases and the J gene lost 2 bases, with 7 bases spanning the gap. The germline V gene has CDR1 LGHDT and CDR2 YNNKEL (reference sequence). This CDR3 comprises 14 residues. The CDR3 DNA reads as TGTGCCAGCAGCCAAGATACAGTCAACTATGGCTACACCTTC. It codes for CASSQDTVNYGYTF.

The V and J genes are TRBV5-6 and TRBJ2-1, with 9 bases identical to TRBD2. From germline, CDR1 is SGHDT and CDR2 YYEEEE. The J segment lost 4 bases and the V segment lost 0 bases, leaving 5 bases of the junction unmatched. The CDR3 sequence is 16 residues long. The CDR3 spells CASSLGAGGLYNEQFF. DNA of the CDR3: TGTGCCAGCAGCTTGGGGGCGGGGGGGCTATACAATGAGCAGTTCTTC.

The sample holds a few counts of this clonotype. The CDR3 region is CASSLLGKIREETQYF. CDR3 coding DNA: TGTGCCAGCAGCTTATTAGGAAAGATCCGCGAAGAGACCCAGTACTTC. The chain employs TRBV5-5 and TRBJ2-5; D is ambiguous. The CDR3 length is 16 residues. The germline CDR1 and CDR2 sequences are SGHKS and YYEKEE (reference sequence). Trimming removed 2 bases from V and 3 bases from J, with 17 bases in between.

The rearrangement joins TRBV7-9 to TRBJ1-2; 7 bases agree with TRBD1. Germline CDR1 and CDR2: SEHNR and FQNEAQ (reference sequence). The CDR3 is made up of 14 amino acids. V dropped 1 base and J dropped 4; count of bases not matched to a gene: 3. The CDR3 DNA reads TGTGCCAGCAGCTTAGAGGGGGCCCGCTATGGCTACACCTTC. This translates into CASSLEGARYGYTF.

DNA of the CDR3: TGTGCCAGCAGTTCCGGGACTGTGGGCTCCTACGAGCAGTACTTC. This translates into CASSSGTVGSYEQYF. V and J are TRBV5-6 and TRBJ2-7, with D tentatively TRBD2 (6 bases). The CDR3 loop spans 15 amino acids. Germline V gene data show CDR1 as SGHDT and CDR2 as YYEEEE. V lost 5 bases to trimming and J lost 0 bases, with 15 bases between them.

This clonotype was seen many times. CDR3 nucleotides: TGTGCCAGCAGTACTGCCCCCATGAACACTGAAGCTTTCTTT. Translated: CASSTAPMNTEAFF. The chain uses TRBV6-2 or TRBV6-3 and TRBJ1-1; unclear D gene. The germline gives CDR1 MNHEY, CDR2 SVGEGT. This CDR3 comprises 14 residues. Trimming took off 5 bases at V and 0 bases at J, with 10 bases between the two ends.

This clonotype was detected a few times. V gene TRBV20-1 combines with J gene TRBJ2-1, with TRBD2 matching 9 bases. CDR3 size: 12 residues. From germline, CDR1 is DFQATT and CDR2 SNEGSKA (reference sequence). Here the CDR3 reads CQAGGPYNEQFF. CDR3 DNA sequence: TGCCAAGCGGGAGGTCCCTACAATGAGCAGTTCTTC.